This TCR beta chain was recorded in a study of blood T cell repertoires in COVID-19. Study overall: Donors in the United States, Italy and Spain gave samples during acute or convalescent COVID-19. T cells, B-cell-depleted T cells, or PBMCs supplied cDNA or gDNA.

Trimming took 6 bases from V and 0 from J; bases not matched to a gene: 7. The CDR3 loop spans 15 amino acids. The germline V gene has CDR1 MNHEY and CDR2 SMNVEV (reference sequence). In the original analysis: Cell counts per sample came from amplifying reference gene primers. This table comes from immunoSEQ multiplex PCR, and its TCRdb copy is limited to in-frame clones, with some not included. V, J and clone size are those of that table, while D and trimming were read from the DNA. The data show over 150,000 clones, with 70% to 90% seen just once and less than 3% held by the top ten. The receptor's source is a woman aged 80 or over with COVID-19, enrolled during active disease. The chain combines TRBV27 with TRBJ2-7; 8 nucleotides agree with TRBD1. Sequencing used peripheral blood. This CDR3 is CASRPDRGGSYEQYF. The CDR3 coding sequence is TGTGCCAGCAGGCCAGACAGGGGAGGCTCCTACGAGCAGTACTTC.